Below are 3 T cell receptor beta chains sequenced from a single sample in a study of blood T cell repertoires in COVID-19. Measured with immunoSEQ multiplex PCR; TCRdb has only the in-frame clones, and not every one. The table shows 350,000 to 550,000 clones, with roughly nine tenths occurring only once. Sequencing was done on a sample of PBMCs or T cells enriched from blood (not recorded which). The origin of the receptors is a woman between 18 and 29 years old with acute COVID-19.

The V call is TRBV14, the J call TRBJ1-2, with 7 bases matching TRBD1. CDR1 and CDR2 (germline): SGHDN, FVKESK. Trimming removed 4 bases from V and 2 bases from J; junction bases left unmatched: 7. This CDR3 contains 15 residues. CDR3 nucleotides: TGTGCCAGCAGCCCCGGACAGGCGGAGAACTATGGCTACACCTTC. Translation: CASSPGQAENYGYTF. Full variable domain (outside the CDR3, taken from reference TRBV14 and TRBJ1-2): EAGVTQFPSHSVIEKGQTVTLRCDPISGHDNLYWYRRVMGKEIKFLLHFVKESKQDESGMPNNRFLAERTGGTYSTLKVQPAELEDSGVYFCASSPGQAENYGYTFGSGTRLTVV.

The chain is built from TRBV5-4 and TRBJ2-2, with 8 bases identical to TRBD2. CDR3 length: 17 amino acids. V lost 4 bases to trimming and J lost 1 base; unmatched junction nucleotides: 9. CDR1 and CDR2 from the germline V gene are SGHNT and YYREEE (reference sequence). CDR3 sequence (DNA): TGTGCCAGCAGCAATCGGGAGGGCCGCGAGAACACCGGGGAGCTGTTTTTT. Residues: CASSNREGRENTGELFF.

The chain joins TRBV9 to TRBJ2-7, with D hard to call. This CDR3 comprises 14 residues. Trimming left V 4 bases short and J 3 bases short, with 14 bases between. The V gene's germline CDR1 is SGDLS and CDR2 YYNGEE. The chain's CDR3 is CASSPTTAYYEQYF. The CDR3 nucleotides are TGTGCCAGCAGCCCCACAACCGCTTACTACGAGCAGTACTTC. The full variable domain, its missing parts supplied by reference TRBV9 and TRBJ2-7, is DSGVTQTPKHLITATGQRVTLRCSPRSGDLSVYWYQQSLDQGLQFLIQYYNGEERAKGNILERFSAQQFPDLHSELNLSSLELGDSALYFCASSPTTAYYEQYFGPGTRLTVT.